A single sample gave rise to the 14 T cell receptor beta chains below, sequenced in a study of control samples from healthy donors and cancer patients. Measured with immunoSEQ multiplex PCR; TCRdb has only the in-frame clones, and not every one. The repertoire holds around 50,000 clones, with roughly 90% as singletons. Material for sequencing was PBMCs. Receptors originate from a man younger than 45 with colorectal cancer.

The genes are TRBV9 and TRBJ2-2; perhaps TRBD2 as D (6 bases). V lost 3 bases and J 6 bases, leaving 15 bases between the germline ends. CDR1 and CDR2 (germline): SGDLS, YYNGEE. The CDR3 consists of 15 residues. This chain's CDR3 is CASSGPGLTPGELFF. The CDR3 DNA follows: TGTGCCAGCAGCGGACCGGGACTCACCCCCGGGGAGCTGTTTTTT.

The count of this clone is one. V gene TRBV6-1 combines with J gene TRBJ1-2, with 7 bases fitting TRBD1. The junction had 4 bases not matched to a gene; V was cut back by 3 bases and J by 9 bases. Germline CDR1 and CDR2: MNHNS and SASEGT. The CDR3 is 12 residues long. In DNA form, the CDR3 reads TGTGCCAGCAGTGATACAGGGGAATGCTACACCTTC. It specifies CASSDTGECYTF.

The gene calls are TRBV6-2 or TRBV6-3 and TRBJ1-1; tentatively, D is TRBD1 (5 bases). The V end was cut by 2 bases, the J end by 6 bases, with 7 bases between. The CDR3 consists of 12 residues. Germline V gene data show CDR1 as MNHEY and CDR2 as SVGEGT. CDR3 bases: TGTGCCAGCAGTTACGGGGGGGCTGAAGCTTTCTTT. This translates into CASSYGGAEAFF.

This rearrangement joins TRBV5-5 to TRBJ1-4, with D unclear. Looked up from germline, CDR1 is SGHKS and CDR2 is YYEKEE (reference sequence). V lost 0 bases, J lost 2 bases, and 8 bases lay in between. The length of the CDR3 is 15 residues. CDR3 coding DNA: TGTGCCAGCAGCTTGGACGCGGGGACTAATGAAAAACTGTTTTTT. This translates into CASSLDAGTNEKLFF.

A few counts support this clone. The rearrangement links TRBV4-1 to TRBJ2-7; 8 bases are shared with TRBD2. The J segment lost 2 bases and the V segment lost 2 bases, leaving 14 bases of the junction unmatched. The CDR3 is 18 residues long. The germline CDR1 and CDR2 sequences are MGHRA and YSYEKL. The CDR3 DNA is TGCGCCAGCAGCCAAATTCCAGCTTTGCGGGGGGCTACCTACGAGCAGTACTTC. The encoded protein is CASSQIPALRGATYEQYF.

V usage is TRBV6-5 and J usage is TRBJ1-1; 10 nucleotides align to TRBD1. The germline CDR1 and CDR2 sequences are MNHEY and SVGAGI. The V gene end was trimmed by 6 bases and the J gene end by 3 bases; junction bases not matched to a gene: 4. The CDR3 is 14 amino acids. CDR3 in amino acids: CASREGQGYTEAFF. The CDR3 DNA reads TGTGCCAGCAGGGAGGGACAGGGGTACACTGAAGCTTTCTTT.

The chain has TRBV12-3 or TRBV12-4 and TRBJ1-2; possibly TRBD1 for D (5 bases). The V end was cut by 7 bases, the J end by 4 bases, with 13 bases between. There are 13 residues in the CDR3. In DNA form, the CDR3 reads TGTGCCAGCACCCAATCGGGGCTCTATGGCTACACCTTC. Residues: CASTQSGLYGYTF.

The chain links TRBV9 to TRBJ1-2, with 7 bases matching TRBD1. Germline CDR1 SGDLS, CDR2 YYNGEE. The CDR3 extends over 14 amino acids. V gave up 0 bases and J gave up 8 bases; unmatched junction bases: 7. The CDR3 here is CASSVAATGSGYTF. Here the CDR3 DNA reads TGTGCCAGCAGCGTAGCCGCGACAGGGTCCGGCTACACCTTC.

This chain uses TRBV7-2 with TRBJ2-3, with D possibly being TRBD1 (6 bases). This CDR3 comprises 13 residues. The germline V gene has CDR1 SGHTA and CDR2 FQGNSA. V gave up 5 bases and J gave up 9 bases, with 15 bases separating them. The DNA for the CDR3 is TGTGCCAGCAGCCCGTACACAGGGTTAACGCAGTATTTT. Its protein is CASSPYTGLTQYF.

This sequence joins TRBV24-1 and TRBJ2-3; D ambiguous. The germline V gene has CDR1 KGHDR and CDR2 SFDVKD. V was cut by 4 bases and J by 3 bases, with 10 bases left in between. There are 14 residues in the CDR3. As DNA, the CDR3 is TGTGCCACCAGTGACTCGACTGAGACAGATACGCAGTATTTT. Protein sequence: CATSDSTETDTQYF.

The chain combines TRBV5-4 with TRBJ1-2, with D uncertain. Germline CDR1 SGHNT, CDR2 YYREEE (reference sequence). The length of the CDR3 is 12 residues. The germline V and J ends were trimmed by 0 bases and 6 bases, with 6 bases remaining between them. The DNA for the CDR3 is TGTGCCAGCAGCTTGGGGACTGATGGCTACACCTTC. This gives the protein CASSLGTDGYTF.

This CDR3 reads CSTTRSGQDQETQYF. CDR3 coding DNA: TGCAGCACCACCCGGTCGGGCCAGGACCAAGAGACCCAGTACTTC. This rearrangement joins TRBV29-1 to TRBJ2-5; D gene unclear. CDR3 length equals 15 residues. Trimming stripped 8 bases from V and 0 bases from J, with 19 bases between. Germline V gives CDR1 SQVTM, CDR2 ANQGSEA.

The gene calls are TRBV9 and TRBJ1-1; D gene unclear. Trimming cost V 0 bases and J 5 bases, with 8 bases left between them. The CDR3 totals 13 residues. Germline V gives CDR1 SGDLS, CDR2 YYNGEE. The chain's CDR3 is CASSVDGGTEAFF. The CDR3 region has the DNA TGTGCCAGCAGCGTAGACGGTGGGACTGAAGCTTTCTTT.

The table lists this clone with a count of one. CDR3 DNA: TGCGCCTCAGCCCAACCGGGACTAGCAGAAGAGACAGATACGCAGTATTTT. It codes for CASAQPGLAEETDTQYF. The chain employs TRBV5-1 and TRBJ2-3, with 9 bases aligning to TRBD2. CDR1 and CDR2 (germline): SGHRS, YFSETQ. The V segment lost 10 bases and the J segment 3 bases; nucleotides outside the gene matches: 18. The CDR3 consists of 17 residues. The full variable domain, its missing parts supplied by reference TRBV5-1 and TRBJ2-3, is KAGVTQTPRYLIKTRGQQVTLSCSPISGHRSVSWYQQTPGQGLQFLFEYFSETQRNKGNFPGRFSGRQFSNSRSEMNVSTLELGDSALYLCASAQPGLAEETDTQYFGPGTRLTVL.